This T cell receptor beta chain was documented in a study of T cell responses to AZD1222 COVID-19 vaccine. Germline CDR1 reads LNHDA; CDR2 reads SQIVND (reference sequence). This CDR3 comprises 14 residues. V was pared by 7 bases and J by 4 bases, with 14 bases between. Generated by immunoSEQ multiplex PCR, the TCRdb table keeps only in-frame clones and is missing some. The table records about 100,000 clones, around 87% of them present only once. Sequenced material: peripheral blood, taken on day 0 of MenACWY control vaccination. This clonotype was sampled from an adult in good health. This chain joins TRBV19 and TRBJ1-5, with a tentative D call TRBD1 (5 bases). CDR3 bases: TGTGCCAGTACAGGGCAGGGCGGTAATCAGCCCCAGCATTTT. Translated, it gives CASTGQGGNQPQHF.